Each of the 2 T cell receptor beta chains below was sequenced from the same sample in a study of blood T cells in healthy people across ages. Using a J-beta primer mix together with a sample-barcoded 5' primer, a second PCR was run for roughly 6 to 12 cycles. TCRdb re-derived calls from the 5' RACE reads in MiXCR, one entry per CDR3 protein. The data contain 1.5 million to 1.8 million distinct CDR3 sequences, approximately 42% of them singletons. The source material was blood. The receptor set was obtained from a woman in her late teens or twenties in good health.

This clonotype was recorded a few times. The V call is TRBV12-3 or TRBV12-4, the J call TRBJ2-7, with D perhaps TRBD2 (6 bases). This CDR3 is 14 amino acids long. V was pared by 3 bases and J by 2 bases, with 11 bases between. CDR3 sequence (DNA): TGTGCCAGCAGTTTGGGGGGAACCCCCTACGAGCAGTACTTC. This encodes CASSLGGTPYEQYF.

The chain has TRBV20-1 and TRBJ1-2; the D is unclear. Germline V gene sequence: CDR1 DFQATT, CDR2 SNEGSKA (reference sequence). The ends were cut back, 0 bases at V and 7 bases at J, with 12 bases in the middle. CDR3 length equals 13 residues. The CDR3 sequence: CSARDLRPAGYTF. The CDR3 DNA reads TGCAGTGCTAGAGATTTAAGGCCAGCTGGCTACACCTTC.